This TCR beta chain was recovered during a study of identical twins. The V end was cut by 3 bases, the J end by 2 bases, with 11 bases between. This CDR3 spans 13 amino acids. Germline values: CDR1 SQVTM, CDR2 ANQGSEA. General study points: Cross-sectional statistics, not tracking of the same donors, supported the conclusions.

Via MiXCR, TCRdb re-called the 5' RACE reads, giving one row per CDR3 protein. The sample includes 450,000 or so distinct CDR3 sequences, 24% seen only once; the top ten take 2.5% to 3.5%. As to this clonotype: Antigen: not known.

The same specimen was also included in a second study, on T cells expressing NK-cell markers.

What was sequenced was CD4+ T cells sorted from blood. This TCR was recovered from a woman in her late teens or twenties in good health. The gene calls are TRBV29-1 and TRBJ2-7; D is ambiguous. CDR3 sequence reads: CSVDLGRAYEQYF. The DNA of the CDR3 is TGCAGCGTTGATTTGGGAAGGGCCTACGAGCAGTACTTC.